The 17 T cell receptor beta chains presented below share a single source sample, sequenced in a study of cytomegalovirus exposure and HLA in healthy donors. PCR involved 60 Vbeta and 13 Jbeta primers. Sequencing used immunoSEQ multiplex PCR; TCRdb keeps in-frame clones, though not all of them. Here the sample spans approximately 120,000 clones, around 77% being singletons. The sample taken for sequencing was PBMCs. The receptors derive from a man aged 50-60 years in good health and CMV-seronegative.

V usage is TRBV27 and J usage is TRBJ2-7; tentatively, D is TRBD1 (5 bases). CDR1 MNHEY and CDR2 SMNVEV come from the germline V gene (reference sequence). V was clipped by 3 bases and J by 4 bases, with 13 bases between them. There are 14 residues in the CDR3. The CDR3, as DNA: TGTGCCAGCAGTTTGCTGGGCAGACAGTACGAGCAGTACTTC. Residues: CASSLLGRQYEQYF.

This clone was seen a handful of times. J is TRBJ1-5 and V is TRBV6-1; the match to TRBD1 covers 7 bases. From germline, CDR1 is MNHNS and CDR2 SASEGT. The CDR3 runs 16 residues. V gave up 2 bases and J gave up 5 bases; unmatched junction bases: 9. The CDR3 reads CASSETQAQGDQPQHF. For the CDR3, the DNA is TGTGCCAGCAGTGAAACGCAAGCCCAGGGGGATCAGCCCCAGCATTTT.

The chain links TRBV5-1 to TRBJ2-3; 8 nucleotides match TRBD2. This CDR3 has 15 residues. V shed 6 bases, J shed 0 bases, and the junction held 6 bases outside the gene matches. The germline V gene encodes CDR1 SGHRS and CDR2 YFSETQ. CDR3 coding DNA: TGCGCCAGCAAGCCGACGGGAGGGAGCACAGATACGCAGTATTTT. Translated, it gives CASKPTGGSTDTQYF.

The sample holds one count of this clone. The chain couples TRBV10-2 to TRBJ2-7; 14 positions agree with TRBD2. The ends lost 5 bases at V and 4 bases at J; junction bases unmatched: 7. This CDR3 has 16 amino acids. Germline CDR1 WSHSY, CDR2 SAAADI. The CDR3 protein is CASSNPGTSGSYEQYF. The CDR3 DNA reads as TGCGCCAGCAGTAACCCCGGGACTAGCGGGAGTTACGAGCAGTACTTC.

This clone was seen only a few times. This chain joins TRBV5-1 and TRBJ2-1; TRBD2 might be the D (5 bases). Trimming removed 4 bases from V and 2 bases from J, with 13 bases in between. Germline assignment: CDR1 SGHRS and CDR2 YFSETQ. The CDR3 is 15 residues long. The CDR3 region is CASSPGGVAYNEQFF. Written as DNA, the CDR3 is TGCGCCAGCAGCCCCGGAGGAGTCGCCTACAATGAGCAGTTCTTC.

The chain has TRBV19 and TRBJ2-5, with TRBD2 matching 11 bases. With 9 bases clipped from V and 3 bases from J, the junction kept 6 bases outside the gene matches. CDR1 and CDR2 from the germline V gene are LNHDA and SQIVND (reference sequence). This CDR3 has 14 residues. CDR3 sequence: CASKRGLAEETQYF. For the CDR3, the DNA is TGTGCCAGCAAACGGGGACTAGCGGAAGAGACCCAGTACTTC. The variable domain in full, completed from reference TRBV19 and TRBJ2-5, reads DGGITQSPKYLFRKEGQNVTLSCEQNLNHDAMYWYRQDPGQGLRLIYYSQIVNDFQKGDIAEGYSVSREKKESFPLTVTSAQKNPTAFYLCASKRGLAEETQYFGPGTRLLVL.

For the CDR3, the DNA is TGTGCCAGCAGCCCAAGGGGGGGAGCGGACTATGGCTACACCTTC. Translated, it gives CASSPRGGADYGYTF. This sequence joins TRBV6-6 and TRBJ1-2, with D perhaps TRBD1 (6 bases). Germline-derived CDR1 and CDR2 are MNHNY and SVGAGI (reference sequence). CDR3 length: 15 amino acids. Trimming left V 6 bases short and J 3 bases short, with 17 bases between.

This rearrangement joins TRBV6-5 to TRBJ2-7; 7 bases line up with TRBD1. Germline CDR1 reads MNHEY; CDR2 reads SVGAGI. V shed 10 bases and J 1 base; nucleotides not matched to a gene: 13. This CDR3 spans 15 amino acids. The CDR3 is CAIGEQGRGSYEQYF. DNA for the CDR3: TGTGCCATCGGGGAACAGGGGCGAGGGTCCTACGAGCAGTACTTC.

This chain connects TRBV6-1 to TRBJ2-7, with 10 bases aligning to TRBD2. The CDR3 sequence is 15 residues long. CDR1 and CDR2 (germline): MNHNS, SASEGT. V lost 4 bases and J lost 3; bases outside the gene matches: 6. This CDR3 is CASSVLASGSYEQYF. The CDR3 nucleotides read TGTGCCAGCAGTGTGCTAGCTAGCGGGAGCTACGAGCAGTACTTC.

The chain couples TRBV6-4 to TRBJ1-5; D may be TRBD1 (5 bases). Germline V gives CDR1 MRHNA, CDR2 SNTAGT. The CDR3 is made up of 14 amino acids. V was shortened by 2 bases and J by 7 bases, with 12 bases between the two germline ends. The CDR3, as DNA: TGTGCCAGCAGTGACGAGGCAGGGAGGCAGCCCCAGCATTTT. Protein: CASSDEAGRQPQHF.

The rearrangement joins TRBV2 to TRBJ2-1; a weak D match, TRBD2 (7 bases). Germline V CDR1 and CDR2: SNHLY, FYNNEI. The CDR3 length is 14 residues. The V end lost 4 bases, the J end lost 4 bases, and 11 bases lay between the germline ends. CDR3 coding DNA: TGTGCCAGCAGTGGGGGGGGGCGATACAATGAGCAGTTCTTC. Translating gives CASSGGGRYNEQFF.

The chain couples TRBV30 to TRBJ2-6, with no clear D. Germline V gives CDR1 GTSNPN, CDR2 SVGIG (reference sequence). The CDR3 runs to 15 residues. The V end lost 1 base, the J end lost 1 base, and 8 bases lay between the germline ends. CDR3 loop: CAWSGPGSGANVLTF. In DNA form, the CDR3 reads TGTGCCTGGAGTGGCCCAGGATCTGGGGCCAACGTCCTGACTTTC.

The chain employs TRBV6-5 and TRBJ2-7; D perhaps matches TRBD2 (5 bases). Germline V gene sequence: CDR1 MNHEY, CDR2 SVGAGI. Trimming took 2 bases from V and 7 from J, leaving 18 bases between them. CDR3 size: 15 residues. The CDR3 DNA follows: TGTGCCAGCAGTTACGCCCGGTCTCCTACGGGGGAGCAGTACTTC. Translation: CASSYARSPTGEQYF.

V gene TRBV5-1 combines with J gene TRBJ2-7; 8 bases line up with TRBD2. The CDR3 is made up of 17 amino acids. CDR1 SGHRS and CDR2 YFSETQ come from the germline V gene. V dropped 2 bases and J dropped 2; count of bases not matched to a gene: 12. CDR3 in amino acids: CASSFGLSGGTTYEQYF. CDR3 sequence (DNA): TGCGCCAGCAGCTTCGGGTTGTCGGGGGGGACGACCTACGAGCAGTACTTC.

The chain links TRBV6-6 to TRBJ2-7, with 7 positions matching TRBD1. Germline-derived CDR1 and CDR2 are MNHNY and SVGAGI (reference sequence). The V and J ends lost 2 bases and 1 base, in that order; junction bases with no gene match: 5. This CDR3 region has 15 residues. In DNA form, the CDR3 reads TGTGCCAGCAGTTACGTGGGGACAGCATCCTACGAGCAGTACTTC. Its translation is CASSYVGTASYEQYF.

The rearrangement links TRBV6-4 to TRBJ1-3, with D hard to call. The CDR3 sequence is 15 residues long. The V gene lost 3 bases and the J gene lost 0 bases, with 9 bases spanning the gap. Germline CDR1 is MRHNA and CDR2 is SNTAGT. The CDR3 loop reads CASSEARISGNTIYF. CDR3 nucleotides: TGTGCCAGCAGTGAGGCTAGAATCTCTGGAAACACCATATATTTT.

V is TRBV5-1 and J is TRBJ2-1; D is undetermined. Germline CDR1 is SGHRS and CDR2 is YFSETQ. V shed 4 bases and J shed 8 bases, with 13 bases lying between them. CDR3 length: 13 amino acids. CDR3 sequence: CASSVPSNHEQFF. In DNA, the CDR3 is TGCGCCAGCAGCGTACCTAGTAATCATGAGCAGTTCTTC.